The sequence of this TCR beta chain was determined in a study of read filtering for tumor transcriptome and immune sequencing. From around 0.4 ug of RNA, a library with molecular barcoded alpha/delta and beta/gamma adaptors was made. TCRdb analysed the reads with MiXCR anew, one entry per CDR3 protein. The table includes tens of thousands of distinct CDR3 sequences, about 13% detected once. CDR3 length: 16 residues. V lost 5 bases, J lost 1 base, and 8 bases stayed unmatched. Germline CDR1 and CDR2: SEHNR and FQNEAQ (reference sequence). Sampling of bone marrow took place during active disease in every patient.

The sequence derives from a donor at least 40 years old with multiple myeloma. Specimen: a population of CD138-negative cells sorted from bone marrow. This chain uses TRBV7-9 with TRBJ1-2, with 9 bases aligning to TRBD1. In DNA form, the CDR3 reads TGTGCCAGCAGCCCCCGACAGGGGGGGCGTAACTATGGCTACACCTTC. This translates into CASSPRQGGRNYGYTF.